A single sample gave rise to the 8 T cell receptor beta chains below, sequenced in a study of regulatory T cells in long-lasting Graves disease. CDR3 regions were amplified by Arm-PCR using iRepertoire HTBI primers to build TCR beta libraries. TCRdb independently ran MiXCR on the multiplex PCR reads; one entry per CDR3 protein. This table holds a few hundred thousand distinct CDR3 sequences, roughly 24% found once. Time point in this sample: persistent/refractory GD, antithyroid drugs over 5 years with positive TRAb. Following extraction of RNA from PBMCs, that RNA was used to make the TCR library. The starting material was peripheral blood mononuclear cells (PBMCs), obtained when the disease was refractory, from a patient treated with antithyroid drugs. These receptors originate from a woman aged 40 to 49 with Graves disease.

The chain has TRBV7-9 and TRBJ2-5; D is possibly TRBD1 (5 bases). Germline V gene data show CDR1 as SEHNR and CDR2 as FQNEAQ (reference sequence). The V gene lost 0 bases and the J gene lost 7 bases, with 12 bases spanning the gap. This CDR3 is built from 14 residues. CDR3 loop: CASSLAGLVGTQYF. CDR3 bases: TGTGCCAGCAGCTTAGCGGGGCTAGTGGGGACCCAGTACTTC.

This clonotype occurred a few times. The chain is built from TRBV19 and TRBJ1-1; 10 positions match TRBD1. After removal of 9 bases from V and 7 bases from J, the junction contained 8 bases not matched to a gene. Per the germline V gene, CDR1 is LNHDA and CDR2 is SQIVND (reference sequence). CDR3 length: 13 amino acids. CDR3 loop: CASQTGGLNEAFF. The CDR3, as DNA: TGTGCCAGCCAGACAGGGGGCCTCAATGAAGCTTTCTTT.

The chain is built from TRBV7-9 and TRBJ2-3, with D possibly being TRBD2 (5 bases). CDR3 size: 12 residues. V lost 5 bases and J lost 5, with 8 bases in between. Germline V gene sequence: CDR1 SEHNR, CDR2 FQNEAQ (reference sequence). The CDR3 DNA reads TGTGCCAGCAGCGTGACTAAAGATACGCAGTATTTT. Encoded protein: CASSVTKDTQYF.

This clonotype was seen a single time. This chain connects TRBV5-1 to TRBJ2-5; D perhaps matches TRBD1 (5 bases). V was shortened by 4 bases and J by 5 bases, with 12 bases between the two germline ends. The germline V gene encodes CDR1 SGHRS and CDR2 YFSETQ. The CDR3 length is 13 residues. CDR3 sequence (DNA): TGCGCCAGCAGCCCCAGTGGGGCCGAGACCCAGTACTTC. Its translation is CASSPSGAETQYF.

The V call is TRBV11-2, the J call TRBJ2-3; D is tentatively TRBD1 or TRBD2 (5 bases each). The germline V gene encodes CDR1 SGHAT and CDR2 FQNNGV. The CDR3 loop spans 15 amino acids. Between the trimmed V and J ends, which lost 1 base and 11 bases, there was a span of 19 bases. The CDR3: CASSLVRGAGIGQYF. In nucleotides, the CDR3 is TGTGCCAGCAGCTTAGTCAGAGGGGCAGGGATAGGGCAGTATTTT.

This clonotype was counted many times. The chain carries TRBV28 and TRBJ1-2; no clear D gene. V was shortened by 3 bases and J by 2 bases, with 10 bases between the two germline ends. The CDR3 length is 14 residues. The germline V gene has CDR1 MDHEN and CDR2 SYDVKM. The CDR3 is CASSFRGRNYGYTF. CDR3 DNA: TGTGCCAGCAGTTTCCGAGGCCGAAACTATGGCTACACCTTC.

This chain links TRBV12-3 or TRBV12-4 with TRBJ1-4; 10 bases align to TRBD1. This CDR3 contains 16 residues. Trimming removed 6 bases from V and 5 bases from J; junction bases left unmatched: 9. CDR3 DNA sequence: TGTGCCAGCAGACAAAGCCGGGACAGGGGCAATGAAAAACTGTTTTTT. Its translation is CASRQSRDRGNEKLFF.

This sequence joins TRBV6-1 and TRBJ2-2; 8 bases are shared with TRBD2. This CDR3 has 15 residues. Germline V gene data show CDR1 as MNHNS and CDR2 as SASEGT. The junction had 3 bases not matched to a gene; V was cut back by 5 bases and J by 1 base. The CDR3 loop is CASSKLAVNTGELFF. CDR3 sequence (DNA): TGTGCCAGCAGTAAACTAGCGGTGAACACCGGGGAGCTGTTTTTT.